This T cell receptor (beta chain) appears in the sequencing data of a study of spatial heterogeneity in lung cancer. Study in general: Compared with alpha-chain sequences, beta-chain sequences were consistently detected in greater numbers.

The CDR3 extends over 14 amino acids. V lost 0 bases and J 6 bases, leaving 12 bases between the germline ends. Germline V CDR1 and CDR2: DFQATT, SNEGSKA (reference sequence). Remarks on this clonotype: Its cognate antigen is unknown. The library was built for alpha chains, so this beta chain is an off-target read and its size means little.

The time point is: sample taken at primary tumor resection. Tumor, nontumor lung or frozen PBMC supplied whole RNA that was sequenced unsorted. Broader study findings: Expanded tumor TCRs that were ubiquitous appeared in blood more at resection than follow-up.

The study tagged each TCR cDNA molecule with a unique molecular identifier. TCRdb recomputed calls from the 5' RACE reads with MiXCR, one row per CDR3 protein. Of thousands of distinct CDR3 sequences listed, around 24% are singletons. This rearrangement joins TRBV20-1 to TRBJ2-1; the D is unclear. The sequence came from a female donor with early-stage non-small cell lung cancer. The input for sequencing was PBMCs, taken at surgery. CDR3 DNA: TGCAGTGCTAGAGATTTGCCTCTCCGCAATGAGCAGTTCTTC. This gives the protein CSARDLPLRNEQFF.